These 26 T cell receptor beta chains share one sample of origin, sequenced in a study of T cells in localized non-small cell lung cancer. The table came from immunoSEQ multiplex PCR; TCRdb's copy has only in-frame clones and leaves some out. Of about 30,000 clones in the sample, around nine tenths are singletons; the top ten hold 13%. The material was peripheral blood, obtained before any cancer treatment. Every receptor here comes from a female donor over 55 with stage III squamous cell lung carcinoma.

The CDR3 region is CASSYSGTNSYNEQFF. CDR3 sequence (DNA): TGTGCCAGCAGTTACTCCGGGACTAACTCCTACAATGAGCAGTTCTTC. This chain links TRBV6-5 with TRBJ2-1; TRBD2 matches at 7 bases. This CDR3 contains 16 residues. V lost 0 bases and J lost 0; bases outside the gene matches: 2. The germline V gene has CDR1 MNHEY and CDR2 SVGAGI.

The chain has TRBV5-1 and TRBJ2-1; D is tentatively TRBD1 or TRBD2 (5 bases each). The CDR3 has 16 residues. In germline, CDR1 is SGHRS, CDR2 YFSETQ. Between the trimmed V and J ends, which lost 4 bases and 5 bases, there was a span of 19 bases. CDR3 DNA sequence: TGCGCCAGCAGCCTCACCAGAGGGGTTGGGAACAATGAGCAGTTCTTC. This codes for CASSLTRGVGNNEQFF.

The chain combines TRBV6-1 with TRBJ1-2; 7 bases align to TRBD1. The CDR3 extends over 13 amino acids. V lost 6 bases to trimming and J lost 7 bases; unmatched junction nucleotides: 8. CDR1 and CDR2 from the germline V gene are MNHNS and SASEGT. The CDR3 DNA sequence: TGTGCCAGCAGCCCACAGGGGTCTGGTGGCTACACCTTC. Amino acids: CASSPQGSGGYTF.

This sequence joins TRBV5-6 and TRBJ2-1; 11 bases line up with TRBD2. The CDR3 has 16 residues. Trimming removed 0 bases from V and 7 bases from J; junction bases left unmatched: 6. Germline-derived CDR1 and CDR2 are SGHDT and YYEEEE. Here the CDR3 DNA reads TGTGCCAGCAGCTTGGATTGGTCTAGCGGGAGGAATGAGCAGTTCTTC. This encodes CASSLDWSSGRNEQFF.

The V gene is TRBV6-1, the J gene TRBJ2-7, with 10 bases matching TRBD1. Germline CDR1 and CDR2: MNHNS and SASEGT. With V trimmed by 4 bases and J by 2 bases, 8 bases remained unmatched. CDR3 length: 16 residues. This CDR3 is CASSGPDRGPAYEQYF. CDR3 in DNA: TGTGCCAGCAGTGGACCCGACAGGGGGCCCGCCTACGAGCAGTACTTC.

The chain couples TRBV18 to TRBJ1-1; D is uncertain. The CDR3 is made up of 13 amino acids. CDR1 is KGHSH and CDR2 is LQKENI in the germline V gene. Trimming pared 6 bases from V and 1 base from J, leaving 9 bases between. CDR3 in amino acids: CASSLEQNTEAFF. CDR3 DNA: TGTGCCAGCTCCCTCGAACAGAACACTGAAGCTTTCTTT.

This clone was observed once. V gene TRBV6-1 combines with J gene TRBJ2-1; 9 bases fit TRBD1. Looked up from germline, CDR1 is MNHNS and CDR2 is SASEGT. With V trimmed by 3 bases and J by 2 bases, 2 bases remained unmatched. CDR3 length: 15 amino acids. CDR3 in amino acids: CASSDTGGPYNEQFF. CDR3 bases: TGTGCCAGCAGTGATACAGGGGGCCCCTACAATGAGCAGTTCTTC.

The chain joins TRBV11-2 to TRBJ1-1; 8 nucleotides agree with TRBD1. The V gene end was trimmed by 0 bases and the J gene end by 5 bases; junction bases not matched to a gene: 11. CDR1 is SGHAT, CDR2 FQNNGV, per germline. This CDR3 has 17 residues. CDR3 coding DNA: TGTGCCAGCAGCTTAGATTCGCAGGGGGCATGGTCGACTGAAGCTTTCTTT. This codes for CASSLDSQGAWSTEAFF. Together with reference TRBV11-2 and TRBJ1-1, the CDR3 gives the full variable domain: EAGVAQSPRYKIIEKRQSVAFWCNPISGHATLYWYQQILGQGPKLLIQFQNNGVVDDSQLPKDRFSAERLKGVDSTLKIQPAKLEDSAVYLCASSLDSQGAWSTEAFFGQGTRLTVV.

For the CDR3, the DNA is TGTGCCAGCAGGCAAACACTCGGGCAAGAGACCCAGTACTTC. It codes for CASRQTLGQETQYF. J is TRBJ2-5 and V is TRBV2; D not resolved. CDR3 size: 14 residues. In germline, CDR1 is SNHLY, CDR2 FYNNEI. The ends were cut back, 6 bases at V and 2 bases at J, with 13 bases in the middle.

Only one count was recorded for this clone. The chain joins TRBV7-6 to TRBJ2-5; D is uncertain. CDR1 and CDR2 from the germline V gene are SGHVS and FNYEAQ. The CDR3 has 12 residues. V dropped 1 base and J dropped 5 bases, with 5 bases sitting between them. The CDR3 loop is CASSLVRETQYF. The DNA of the CDR3 is TGTGCCAGCAGCTTAGTTCGGGAGACCCAGTACTTC.

J is TRBJ2-5 and V is TRBV18; D gene unclear. CDR3 size: 14 residues. Germline CDR1 KGHSH, CDR2 LQKENI. V dropped 5 bases and J dropped 2 bases, with 12 bases sitting between them. CDR3 loop: CASSGVSQQETQYF. In DNA form, the CDR3 reads TGTGCCAGCTCAGGAGTGTCCCAGCAAGAGACCCAGTACTTC.

The chain has TRBV19 and TRBJ1-4; 9 bases map to TRBD1. V shed 5 bases, J shed 3 bases, and the junction held 4 bases outside the gene matches. Per germline, CDR1 LNHDA and CDR2 SQIVND (reference sequence). There are 15 residues in the CDR3. CDR3 nucleotide sequence: TGTGCCAGTAGTGCTAGGGACAGGGCTAATGAAAAACTGTTTTTT. The encoded protein is CASSARDRANEKLFF.

The chain combines TRBV10-1 with TRBJ2-1, with 9 bases that match TRBD1. Germline CDR1 is WNHNN and CDR2 is SYGVQD (reference sequence). After removal of 3 bases from V and 8 bases from J, the junction contained 8 bases not matched to a gene. The CDR3 covers 15 residues. The CDR3 nucleotides are TGCGCCAGCAGTGACTCAGGGACAGGGCAGGATGAGCAGTTCTTC. Amino acid sequence: CASSDSGTGQDEQFF.

This clone appeared once. The J gene is TRBJ1-1, the V gene TRBV10-3, with 10 bases that match TRBD1. With V trimmed by 11 bases and J by 1 base, 7 bases remained unmatched. Per the germline V gene, CDR1 is ENHRY and CDR2 is SYGVKD. The CDR3 totals 14 residues. The CDR3 DNA follows: TGTGCCTCATGGACAGGGGGGCCGAACACTGAAGCTTTCTTT. This translates into CASWTGGPNTEAFF.

This chain connects TRBV5-1 to TRBJ2-3; perhaps TRBD1 as D (6 bases). Germline lookup yields CDR1 SGHRS and CDR2 YFSETQ. V shed 6 bases and J shed 2 bases, with 13 bases lying between them. The CDR3 covers 14 residues. In nucleotides, the CDR3 is TGCGCCAGCAACCGACAGGCGCCCACAGATACGCAGTATTTT. Translating it yields CASNRQAPTDTQYF.

The CDR3 DNA follows: TGTGCCAGCAGCGTAGGGGCGGGACCCTCTGGAAACACCATATATTTT. This translates into CASSVGAGPSGNTIYF. The chain combines TRBV9 with TRBJ1-3; tentative D call: TRBD1 (5 bases). The CDR3 extends over 16 amino acids. From germline, CDR1 is SGDLS and CDR2 YYNGEE. V was cut by 0 bases and J by 0 bases, with 10 bases left in between.

This clone was seen a handful of times. This rearrangement joins TRBV6-5 to TRBJ2-5; D call uncertain. The CDR3 loop spans 16 amino acids. Trimming pared 0 bases from V and 2 bases from J, leaving 13 bases between. Germline CDR1 is MNHEY and CDR2 is SVGAGI. Written as DNA, the CDR3 is TGTGCCAGCAGTTACTCTCCCTCGGGCAGTCAAGAGACCCAGTACTTC. Translating gives CASSYSPSGSQETQYF.

The chain recombines TRBV5-1 with TRBJ1-1; 7 positions agree with TRBD1. V was clipped by 4 bases and J by 4 bases; unmatched bases: 7. The germline CDR1 and CDR2 sequences are SGHRS and YFSETQ. The CDR3 covers 14 residues. The CDR3 DNA is TGCGCCAGCAGCCCTCAGGGGGGCGTCACTGAAGCTTTCTTT. Amino acids: CASSPQGGVTEAFF.

This chain joins TRBV5-1 and TRBJ2-7; 11 nucleotides align to TRBD1. Trimming took 3 bases from V and 6 from J; bases not matched to a gene: 2. The CDR3 loop spans 13 amino acids. CDR1 and CDR2 (germline): SGHRS, YFSETQ. CDR3 coding DNA: TGCGCCAGCAGCTGGGGGACAGGGGGCGAGCAGTACTTC. This codes for CASSWGTGGEQYF. Supplemented by reference TRBV5-1 and TRBJ2-7, the full variable domain reads KAGVTQTPRYLIKTRGQQVTLSCSPISGHRSVSWYQQTPGQGLQFLFEYFSETQRNKGNFPGRFSGRQFSNSRSEMNVSTLELGDSALYLCASSWGTGGEQYFGPGTRLTVT.

This rearrangement joins TRBV27 to TRBJ2-1; 7 positions match TRBD2. The CDR3 sequence is 13 residues long. The trim removed 5 bases at V and 9 bases at J, leaving 7 bases unmatched. Per the germline V gene, CDR1 is MNHEY and CDR2 is SMNVEV (reference sequence). Here the CDR3 DNA reads TGTGCCAGCAGTGTACCGGGACTACGTGAGCAGTTCTTC. Its translation: CASSVPGLREQFF.

This clone was seen only once. The rearrangement links TRBV5-1 to TRBJ2-2; weak D call: TRBD2 (6 bases). The CDR3 extends over 15 amino acids. Germline CDR1 reads SGHRS; CDR2 reads YFSETQ. With 1 base removed from V and 3 bases from J, the gap between germline ends came to 10 bases. The CDR3 here is CASSLSGEDTGELFF. The CDR3 coding sequence is TGCGCCAGCAGCTTGAGTGGGGAGGACACCGGGGAGCTGTTTTTT.

The chain combines TRBV28 with TRBJ1-2; 12 bases are a match to TRBD1. The CDR3 is 14 amino acids. CDR1 and CDR2 (germline): MDHEN, SYDVKM. V was pared by 8 bases and J by 6 bases, with 7 bases of the junction left unmatched. The CDR3 reads CASSSGQGADGYTF. The CDR3 DNA reads TGTGCCAGCTCCTCGGGACAGGGGGCGGATGGCTACACCTTC.

This chain uses TRBV5-1 with TRBJ1-3; a possible D gene is TRBD1 (5 bases). The germline V gene has CDR1 SGHRS and CDR2 YFSETQ. The CDR3 is made up of 15 amino acids. The V end was cut by 4 bases, the J end by 2 bases, with 13 bases between. The CDR3 DNA reads as TGCGCCAGCAGCCCCCAGTGGGGACCTGGAAACACCATATATTTT. Residues: CASSPQWGPGNTIYF.

This chain connects TRBV5-6 to TRBJ2-7; a weak D match, TRBD2 (5 bases). Germline CDR1 and CDR2: SGHDT and YYEEEE. The V end lost 0 bases, the J end lost 4 bases, and 8 bases lay between the germline ends. The CDR3 is 13 amino acids. CDR3 sequence reads: CASSLGTGYEQYF. The CDR3 nucleotides read TGTGCCAGCAGCTTGGGCACGGGGTACGAGCAGTACTTC.

The V and J genes are TRBV7-8 and TRBJ1-2, with 10 bases aligning to TRBD1. The J segment lost 4 bases and the V segment lost 0 bases, leaving 14 bases of the junction unmatched. This CDR3 has 19 residues. Germline V gene sequence: CDR1 SGHVS, CDR2 FQNEAQ. CDR3 in amino acids: CASSLAGSGQGTFGYGYTF. CDR3 nucleotides: TGTGCCAGCAGCTTAGCAGGGTCGGGACAGGGGACGTTCGGCTATGGCTACACCTTC.

This rearrangement joins TRBV9 to TRBJ2-6, with TRBD1 identical over 9 bases. CDR1 SGDLS and CDR2 YYNGEE come from the germline V gene. The CDR3 is 17 amino acids. The V gene end was trimmed by 4 bases and the J gene end by 1 base; junction bases not matched to a gene: 6. The CDR3: CASSKGQGGSGANVLTF. Here the CDR3 DNA reads TGTGCCAGCAGCAAGGGACAGGGAGGGTCTGGGGCCAACGTCCTGACTTTC.